The 18 T cell receptor beta chains presented below share a single source sample, sequenced in a study of blood T cell repertoires in COVID-19. This table comes from immunoSEQ multiplex PCR, and its TCRdb copy is limited to in-frame clones, with some not included. The table has 180,000 or so clones, about 85% seen once. Sequenced: peripheral blood. The receptors shown here come from a man aged 60 to 69 who had recovered from COVID-19.

The chain has TRBV7-2 and TRBJ2-5; 7 positions match TRBD1. Germline values: CDR1 SGHTA, CDR2 FQGNSA. V gave up 6 bases and J gave up 1 base; unmatched junction bases: 8. CDR3 size: 15 residues. The CDR3 loop is CASRVDRHPQETQYF. CDR3 DNA sequence: TGTGCCAGCAGGGTGGACAGGCACCCCCAAGAGACCCAGTACTTC.

The rearrangement uses TRBV6-5 and TRBJ2-1, with D maybe TRBD2 (5 bases). Germline lookup yields CDR1 MNHEY and CDR2 SVGAGI. Deletions cut 7 bases from V and 5 bases from J, with 15 bases between. The CDR3 contains 14 residues. The CDR3 DNA is TGTGCCAGCAAGAGGGATCAGGTTAACAATGAGCAGTTCTTC. Its protein is CASKRDQVNNEQFF.

The chain employs TRBV7-3 and TRBJ2-3, with D perhaps TRBD1 (6 bases). The CDR3 is made up of 14 amino acids. Trimming left V 4 bases short and J 5 bases short, with 13 bases between. Per the germline V gene, CDR1 is SGHTA and CDR2 is FQGTGA. The CDR3: CASSYQAGVDTQYF. The CDR3 DNA reads TGTGCCAGCAGCTACCAAGCAGGGGTAGATACGCAGTATTTT.

The chain employs TRBV5-1 and TRBJ1-2; TRBD1 matches 12 bases. CDR1 and CDR2 from the germline V gene are SGHRS and YFSETQ. The CDR3 totals 18 residues. Trimming cost V 3 bases and J 8 bases; bases outside gene matches: 17. The DNA of the CDR3 is TGCGCCAGCAGCTCCCCCGGGACAGGGGGCGCTCAGAATAGAGGCTACACCTTC. It yields the protein CASSSPGTGGAQNRGYTF.

The chain combines TRBV27 with TRBJ2-2; D is possibly TRBD1 (5 bases). Trimming took off 2 bases at V and 2 bases at J, with 9 bases between the two ends. The CDR3 extends over 15 amino acids. Germline V gene lookup returns CDR1 MNHEY and CDR2 SMNVEV (reference sequence). The CDR3 sequence: CASSLQGFNTGELFF. CDR3 in DNA: TGTGCCAGCAGTTTACAGGGATTCAACACCGGGGAGCTGTTTTTT.

The J gene is TRBJ2-2, the V gene TRBV7-3, with no clear D. This CDR3 spans 12 amino acids. Germline values: CDR1 SGHTA, CDR2 FQGTGA. V was trimmed by 5 bases and J by 6 bases, leaving 7 bases between them. The CDR3 region has the DNA TGTGCCAGCAGCGAAAGCGCCGGGGAGCTGTTTTTT. Translating it yields CASSESAGELFF.

The CDR3 sequence is CASSFQGWLNSETQYF. The CDR3 nucleotides are TGCGCCAGCAGCTTCCAGGGGTGGTTAAACTCAGAGACCCAGTACTTC. The chain recombines TRBV5-1 with TRBJ2-5; D is perhaps TRBD1 (6 bases). V was clipped by 2 bases and J by 4 bases, with 18 bases between them. The germline V gene encodes CDR1 SGHRS and CDR2 YFSETQ. CDR3 length equals 16 residues.

V is TRBV6-5 and J is TRBJ2-1; D perhaps matches TRBD1 (5 bases). Trimming cost V 4 bases and J 14 bases, with 18 bases left between them. This CDR3 has 13 residues. Germline CDR1 MNHEY, CDR2 SVGAGI. The CDR3 coding sequence is TGTGCCAGCAGTTCACAGGAAAGGGGATGGAAGTTCTTC. Residues: CASSSQERGWKFF.

The chain carries TRBV5-1 and TRBJ2-2, with unresolved D. Germline V gene lookup returns CDR1 SGHRS and CDR2 YFSETQ. This CDR3 region has 14 residues. V was pared by 0 bases and J by 6 bases, with 9 bases between. CDR3 sequence (DNA): TGCGCCAGCAGCTTGGAAACCGAGGCCGGGGAGCTGTTTTTT. Protein sequence: CASSLETEAGELFF.

The V call is TRBV18, the J call TRBJ1-5; 9 bases are shared with TRBD1. CDR1 is KGHSH, CDR2 LQKENI, per germline. The trim removed 0 bases at V and 6 bases at J, leaving 3 bases unmatched. The CDR3 length is 15 residues. CDR3 in amino acids: CASSPPGQGGQPQHF. For the CDR3, the DNA is TGTGCCAGCTCACCACCGGGACAGGGTGGTCAGCCCCAGCATTTT. Drawing the rest from reference TRBV18 and TRBJ1-5, the complete variable domain is NAGVMQNPRHLVRRRGQEARLRCSPMKGHSHVYWYRQLPEEGLKFMVYLQKENIIDESGMPKERFSAEFPKEGPSILRIQQVVRGDSAAYFCASSPPGQGGQPQHFGDGTRLSIL.

This clone has more than one count but fewer than ten. The gene calls are TRBV12-3 or TRBV12-4 and TRBJ2-7, with D possibly being TRBD1 (5 bases). Trimming removed 5 bases from V and 6 bases from J, with 11 bases in between. This CDR3 region has 12 residues. The CDR3 coding sequence is TGTGCCAGCAGTGCCAGGGTAATCGAGCAGTACTTC. Residues: CASSARVIEQYF.

This sequence joins TRBV23-1 and TRBJ1-5; D gene unclear. TRBV23-1 falls under the ORF class, with uncertain function. This CDR3 comprises 17 residues. Trimming shortened V by 6 bases and J by 7 bases, and 25 bases separated the two germline ends. DNA for the CDR3: TGCGCCAGCAGCGAAGTGAGGCTCCGGAGTCAATGCCAGCCCCAGCATTTT. Protein sequence: CASSEVRLRSQCQPQHF.

J is TRBJ1-2 and V is TRBV7-9, with 7 bases aligning to TRBD1. The germline gives CDR1 SEHNR, CDR2 FQNEAQ (reference sequence). This CDR3 has 13 amino acids. The ends lost 8 bases at V and 4 bases at J; junction bases unmatched: 7. In DNA form, the CDR3 reads TGTGCCAGCTCCCTGTCAGGGGGCTATGGCTACACCTTC. Residues: CASSLSGGYGYTF.

The V gene is TRBV19, the J gene TRBJ2-5; D is uncertain. Germline values: CDR1 LNHDA, CDR2 SQIVND (reference sequence). Between the trimmed V and J ends, which lost 2 bases and 5 bases, there was a span of 15 bases. This CDR3 has 15 amino acids. The chain's CDR3 is CASSISTARRETQYF. CDR3 nucleotide sequence: TGTGCCAGTAGTATATCTACGGCCCGGCGGGAGACCCAGTACTTC. Using reference TRBV19 and TRBJ2-5 for the parts outside the CDR3, the full variable domain is DGGITQSPKYLFRKEGQNVTLSCEQNLNHDAMYWYRQDPGQGLRLIYYSQIVNDFQKGDIAEGYSVSREKKESFPLTVTSAQKNPTAFYLCASSISTARRETQYFGPGTRLLVL.

The chain is built from TRBV7-3 and TRBJ2-3; 12 bases align to TRBD2. J gave up 7 bases and V 4 bases, and 12 bases lay outside the gene matches. Germline V gives CDR1 SGHTA, CDR2 FQGTGA. CDR3 length: 17 amino acids. The CDR3 here is CASSSTTSGGPRYTQYF. The CDR3, as DNA: TGTGCCAGCAGCTCCACGACTAGCGGGGGTCCCCGGTATACGCAGTATTTT. Using reference TRBV7-3 and TRBJ2-3 for the parts outside the CDR3, the full variable domain is GAGVSQTPSNKVTEKGKYVELRCDPISGHTALYWYRQSLGQGPEFLIYFQGTGAADDSGLPNDRFFAVRPEGSVSTLKIQRTERGDSAVYLCASSSTTSGGPRYTQYFGPGTRLTVL.

The chain joins TRBV5-1 to TRBJ1-6; 7 bases are a match to TRBD1. V was clipped by 2 bases and J by 7 bases; unmatched bases: 3. The CDR3 loop spans 14 amino acids. CDR1 is SGHRS and CDR2 is YFSETQ in the germline V gene. CDR3 DNA: TGCGCCAGCAGCTTCGGGACAGAGAATTCACCCCTCCACTTT. This codes for CASSFGTENSPLHF.

This chain uses TRBV18 with TRBJ2-5; 11 nucleotides align to TRBD2. The V gene end was trimmed by 0 bases and the J gene end by 7 bases; junction bases not matched to a gene: 7. Germline V CDR1 and CDR2: KGHSH, LQKENI. The CDR3 has 16 residues. CDR3 sequence: CASSPPGLAEGATQYF. CDR3 coding DNA: TGTGCCAGCTCACCACCGGGACTAGCGGAGGGAGCGACCCAGTACTTC.

Only one count was recorded for this clone. J is TRBJ2-7 and V is TRBV18, with 7 bases lining up with TRBD1. After removal of 5 bases from V and 3 bases from J, the junction contained 4 bases not matched to a gene. Germline CDR1 KGHSH, CDR2 LQKENI. CDR3 size: 13 residues. DNA for the CDR3: TGTGCCAGCTCAATCCCAGGGGGCTACGAGCAGTACTTC. Translating gives CASSIPGGYEQYF.